These 5 T cell receptor beta chains originate from one sample sequenced in a study of blood T cell repertoires in COVID-19 (TCRdb year 2020). Libraries were prepared through the immunoSEQ multiplex PCR assay. The source is immuneACCESS, and TCRdb retained only in-frame sequences with V and J called. Part of the clones is not carried over; for the studies checked, unresolved V genes explain less than half of this, and the remainder is unexplained. Here the sample has approximately 260,000 clones; approximately 86% occur a single time. In total, the top ten clones hold 3.6% of the sample. Sequenced material: peripheral blood. All receptors derive from a man aged 18 to 29 with active or convalescent COVID-19.

J is TRBJ2-2 and V is TRBV2; a weak D match, TRBD1 (8 bases). This CDR3 comprises 15 residues. Germline values: CDR1 SNHLY, CDR2 FYNNEI. Trimming left V 5 bases short and J 8 bases short, with 18 bases between. CDR3 protein: CASSFTGGAGGELFF. Written as DNA, the CDR3 is TGTGCCAGCAGTTTTACAGGGGGGGCGGGAGGGGAGCTGTTTTTT.

The chain combines TRBV4-1 with TRBJ1-1, with 7 bases fitting TRBD1. The trim removed 8 bases at V and 2 bases at J, leaving 8 bases unmatched. This CDR3 spans 14 amino acids. From germline, CDR1 is MGHRA and CDR2 YSYEKL. In DNA form, the CDR3 reads TGCGCCAGCCGCGTCCAGGGGGTAAACACTGAAGCTTTCTTT. It translates to CASRVQGVNTEAFF.

The V call is TRBV6-1, the J call TRBJ2-5, with a weak D call TRBD1 (5 bases). In germline, CDR1 is MNHNS, CDR2 SASEGT. V was trimmed by 2 bases and J by 4 bases, leaving 5 bases between them. This CDR3 has 12 residues. DNA for the CDR3: TGTGCCAGCAGTGAACAGGGAGAGACCCAGTACTTC. As protein: CASSEQGETQYF.

This clone appeared once. The V gene is TRBV6-2 or TRBV6-3, the J gene TRBJ2-7; 9 bases are a match to TRBD2. CDR3 length equals 14 residues. Unmatched junction bases numbered 7, after V lost 6 bases and J lost 4 bases. CDR1 and CDR2 from the germline V gene are MNHEY and SVGEGT. The CDR3 DNA reads TGTGCCAGCAGCTTCTCCAGCGGGAGGTACGAGCAGTACTTC. It codes for CASSFSSGRYEQYF.

This CDR3 is CASSILGQGLQPQHF. DNA for the CDR3: TGTGCCAGTAGTATCCTAGGACAGGGGCTTCAGCCCCAGCATTTT. The chain combines TRBV19 with TRBJ1-5; 9 nucleotides align to TRBD1. J gave up 6 bases and V 3 bases, and 6 bases lay outside the gene matches. The germline CDR1 and CDR2 sequences are LNHDA and SQIVND (reference sequence). This CDR3 has 15 residues.